This T cell receptor (beta chain) was retrieved from a study of beta chain features in type 1 diabetes. This clone came up a few times. Its antigen is currently unknown. General study results and limits: Moderate yet significant TCRB CDR3 shortening was seen in Type 1 diabetes patients in all four CD4+ subsets.

Since all of the isolated RNA was reverse transcribed, expressed TCRB transcripts were what got sequenced. Profiling relied on immunoSEQ multiplex PCR, and the TCRdb table lists in-frame clones only, not all of them. The sample holds some 290,000 clones, around 22% seen once. Germline assignment: CDR1 SNHLY and CDR2 FYNNEI. V shed 8 bases and J shed 3 bases, with 10 bases lying between them. The CDR3 spans 12 residues. This sequence joins TRBV2 and TRBJ2-5, with D tentatively TRBD1 (5 bases). This sequence originates from a woman in her 30s with type 1 diabetes. Material: naive CD4+ T cells from blood. CDR3 sequence: CASGRREETQYF. The CDR3 DNA is TGTGCCAGCGGGCGCAGGGAAGAGACCCAGTACTTC.